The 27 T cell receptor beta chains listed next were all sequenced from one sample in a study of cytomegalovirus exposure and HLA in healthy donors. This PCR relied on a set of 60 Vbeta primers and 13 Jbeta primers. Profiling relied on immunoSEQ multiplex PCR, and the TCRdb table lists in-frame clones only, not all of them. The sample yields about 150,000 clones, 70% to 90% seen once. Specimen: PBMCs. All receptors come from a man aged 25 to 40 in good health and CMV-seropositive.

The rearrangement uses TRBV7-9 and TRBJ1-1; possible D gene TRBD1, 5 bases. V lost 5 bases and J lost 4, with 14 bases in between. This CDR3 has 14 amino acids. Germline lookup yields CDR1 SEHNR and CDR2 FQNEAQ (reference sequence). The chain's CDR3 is CASSGATVSTEAFF. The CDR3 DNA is TGTGCCAGCAGCGGGGCGACAGTTAGCACTGAAGCTTTCTTT.

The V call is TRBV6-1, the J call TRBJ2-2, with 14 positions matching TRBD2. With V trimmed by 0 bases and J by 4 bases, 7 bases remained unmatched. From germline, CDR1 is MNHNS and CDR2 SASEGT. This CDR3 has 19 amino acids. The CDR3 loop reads CASSEAPTSGRATTGELFF. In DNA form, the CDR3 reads TGTGCCAGCAGTGAAGCCCCGACTAGCGGGAGGGCGACCACCGGGGAGCTGTTTTTT.

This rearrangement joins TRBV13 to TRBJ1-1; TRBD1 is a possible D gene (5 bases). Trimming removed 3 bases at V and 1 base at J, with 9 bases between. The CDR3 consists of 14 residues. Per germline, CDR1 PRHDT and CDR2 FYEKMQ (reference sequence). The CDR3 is CASSFEGQNTEAFF. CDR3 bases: TGTGCCAGCAGCTTTGAAGGACAGAACACTGAAGCTTTCTTT. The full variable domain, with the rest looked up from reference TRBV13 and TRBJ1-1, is AAGVIQSPRHLIKEKRETATLKCYPIPRHDTVYWYQQGPGQDPQFLISFYEKMQSDKGSIPDRFSAQQFSDYHSELNMSSLELGDSALYFCASSFEGQNTEAFFGQGTRLTVV.

This CDR3 is CASSEGKGASNEQFF. The CDR3 DNA is TGTGCCAGCAGTGAAGGAAAGGGAGCAAGCAATGAGCAGTTCTTC. This sequence joins TRBV2 and TRBJ2-1, with a weak D call TRBD2 (5 bases). The CDR3 is 15 residues long. The ends were cut back, 1 base at V and 6 bases at J, with 13 bases in the middle. Germline V gene lookup returns CDR1 SNHLY and CDR2 FYNNEI.

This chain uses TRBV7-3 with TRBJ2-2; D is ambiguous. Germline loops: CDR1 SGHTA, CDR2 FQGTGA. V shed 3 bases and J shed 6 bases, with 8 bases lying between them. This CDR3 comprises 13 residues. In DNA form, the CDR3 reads TGTGCCAGCAGCTTGTGGCAGGCCGGGGAGCTGTTTTTT. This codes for CASSLWQAGELFF.

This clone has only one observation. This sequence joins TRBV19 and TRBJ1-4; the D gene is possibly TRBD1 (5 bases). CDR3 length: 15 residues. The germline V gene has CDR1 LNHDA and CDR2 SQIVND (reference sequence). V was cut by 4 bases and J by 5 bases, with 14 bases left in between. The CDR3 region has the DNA TGTGCCAGTAGTAACGTCGCAAAGGGGAATGAAAAACTGTTTTTT. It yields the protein CASSNVAKGNEKLFF.

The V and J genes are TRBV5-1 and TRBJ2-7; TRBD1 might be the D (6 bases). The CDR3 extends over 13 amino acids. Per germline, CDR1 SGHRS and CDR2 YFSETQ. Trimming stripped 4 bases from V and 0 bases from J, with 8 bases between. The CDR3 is CASSPGDSYEQYF. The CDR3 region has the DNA TGCGCCAGCAGCCCAGGGGACTCCTACGAGCAGTACTTC.

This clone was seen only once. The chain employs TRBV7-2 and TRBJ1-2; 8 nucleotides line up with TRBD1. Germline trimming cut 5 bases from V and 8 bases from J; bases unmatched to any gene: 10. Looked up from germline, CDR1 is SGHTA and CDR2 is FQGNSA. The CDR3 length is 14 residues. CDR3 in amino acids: CASSQTRQGNGYTF. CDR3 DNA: TGTGCCAGCAGCCAGACCCGACAGGGGAACGGCTACACCTTC.

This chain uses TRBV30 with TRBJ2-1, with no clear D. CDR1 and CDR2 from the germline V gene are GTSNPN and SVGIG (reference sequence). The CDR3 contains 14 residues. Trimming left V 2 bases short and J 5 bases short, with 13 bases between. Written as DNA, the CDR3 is TGTGCCTGGAGTCGAGGCGGTATTAACAATGAGCAGTTCTTC. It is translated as CAWSRGGINNEQFF.

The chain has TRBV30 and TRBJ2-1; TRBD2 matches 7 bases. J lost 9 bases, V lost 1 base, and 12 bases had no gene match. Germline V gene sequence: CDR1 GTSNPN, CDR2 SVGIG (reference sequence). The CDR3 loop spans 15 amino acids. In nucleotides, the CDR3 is TGTGCCTGGAGTGAATGGCGGGAGTGGAGCCTTGAGCAGTTCTTC. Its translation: CAWSEWREWSLEQFF.

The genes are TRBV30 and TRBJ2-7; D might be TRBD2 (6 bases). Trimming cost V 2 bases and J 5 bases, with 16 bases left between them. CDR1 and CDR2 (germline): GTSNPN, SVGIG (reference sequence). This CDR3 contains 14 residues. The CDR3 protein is CAWSRVGRGDEQYF. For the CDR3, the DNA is TGTGCCTGGAGTAGAGTGGGGCGCGGGGACGAGCAGTACTTC.

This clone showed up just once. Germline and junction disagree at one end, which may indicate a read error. The CDR3 DNA sequence: TGTGCCAGCAGCTTACTAGGTATCTTAGAGAACCAGTACTTC. It codes for CASSLLGILENQYF. J is TRBJ2-5 and V is TRBV11-1; D remains unclear. The CDR3 consists of 14 residues. Germline V gene lookup returns CDR1 SGHAT and CDR2 FQDESV (reference sequence).

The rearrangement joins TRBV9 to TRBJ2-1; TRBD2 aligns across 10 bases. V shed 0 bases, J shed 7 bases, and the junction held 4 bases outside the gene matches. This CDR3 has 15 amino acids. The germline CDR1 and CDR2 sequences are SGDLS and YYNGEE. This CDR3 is CASSVAASGRNEQFF. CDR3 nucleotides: TGTGCCAGCAGCGTAGCTGCTAGCGGGAGAAATGAGCAGTTCTTC.

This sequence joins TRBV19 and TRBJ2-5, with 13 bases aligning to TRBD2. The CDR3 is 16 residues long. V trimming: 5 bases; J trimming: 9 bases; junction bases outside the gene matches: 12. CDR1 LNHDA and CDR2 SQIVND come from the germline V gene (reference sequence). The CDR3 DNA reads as TGTGCCAGTAGTCCCCGACTAGCGGGGGGCCATGACGCCCAGTACTTC. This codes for CASSPRLAGGHDAQYF.

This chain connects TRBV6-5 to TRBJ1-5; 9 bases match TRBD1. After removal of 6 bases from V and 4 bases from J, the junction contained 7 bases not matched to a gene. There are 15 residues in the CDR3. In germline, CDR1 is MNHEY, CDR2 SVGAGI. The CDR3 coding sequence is TGTGCCAGCAGCCCGGGACAGGGTGGGAATCAGCCCCAGCATTTT. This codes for CASSPGQGGNQPQHF.

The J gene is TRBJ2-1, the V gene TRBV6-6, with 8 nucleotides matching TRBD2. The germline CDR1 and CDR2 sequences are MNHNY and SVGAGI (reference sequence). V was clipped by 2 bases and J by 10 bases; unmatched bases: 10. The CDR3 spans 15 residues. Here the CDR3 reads CASSYAGLGRWEQFF. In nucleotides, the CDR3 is TGTGCCAGCAGTTACGCGGGACTAGGACGATGGGAGCAGTTCTTC.

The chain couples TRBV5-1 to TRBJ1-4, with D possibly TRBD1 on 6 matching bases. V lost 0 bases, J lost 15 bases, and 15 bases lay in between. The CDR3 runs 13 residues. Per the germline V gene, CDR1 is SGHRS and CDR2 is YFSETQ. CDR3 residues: CASSLETDRPLFF. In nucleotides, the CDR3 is TGCGCCAGCAGCTTGGAAACCGACAGGCCGTTGTTTTTT. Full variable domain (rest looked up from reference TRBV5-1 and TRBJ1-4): KAGVTQTPRYLIKTRGQQVTLSCSPISGHRSVSWYQQTPGQGLQFLFEYFSETQRNKGNFPGRFSGRQFSNSRSEMNVSTLELGDSALYLCASSLETDRPLFFGSGTQLSVL.

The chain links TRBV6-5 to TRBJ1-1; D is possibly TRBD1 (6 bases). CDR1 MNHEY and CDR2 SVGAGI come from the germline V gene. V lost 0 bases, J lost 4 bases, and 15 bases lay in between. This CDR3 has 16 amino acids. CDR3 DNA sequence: TGTGCCAGCAGTTACTCCCGCGCCAGGGGTGGCACTGAAGCTTTCTTT. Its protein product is CASSYSRARGGTEAFF.

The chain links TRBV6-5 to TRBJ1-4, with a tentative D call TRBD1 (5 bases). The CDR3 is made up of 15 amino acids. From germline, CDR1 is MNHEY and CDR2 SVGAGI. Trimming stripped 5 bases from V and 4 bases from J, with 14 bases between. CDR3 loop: CASSAWVGGNEKLFF. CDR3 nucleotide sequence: TGTGCCAGCAGTGCTTGGGTGGGGGGTAATGAAAAACTGTTTTTT.

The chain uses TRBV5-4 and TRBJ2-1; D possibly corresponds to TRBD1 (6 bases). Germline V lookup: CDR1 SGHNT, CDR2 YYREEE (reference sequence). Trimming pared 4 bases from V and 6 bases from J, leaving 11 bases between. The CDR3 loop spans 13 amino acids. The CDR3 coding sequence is TGTGCCAGCAGCGGGGACATTTCCAATGAGCAGTTCTTC. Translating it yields CASSGDISNEQFF.

The CDR3 DNA reads TGCGCCAGCAGCCAACGCTCCCTGCGCGATGAGCAGTTCTTC. Amino acid sequence: CASSQRSLRDEQFF. The chain links TRBV4-3 to TRBJ2-1; D not certain. Deletions cut 2 bases from V and 8 bases from J, with 13 bases between. Germline values: CDR1 LGHNA, CDR2 YSLEER. The CDR3 covers 14 residues.

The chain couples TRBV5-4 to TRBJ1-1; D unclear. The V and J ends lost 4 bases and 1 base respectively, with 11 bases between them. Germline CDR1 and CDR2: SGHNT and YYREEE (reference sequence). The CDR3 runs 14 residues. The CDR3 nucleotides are TGTGCCAGCAGCCCCTCCCCTTCGAACACTGAAGCTTTCTTT. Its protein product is CASSPSPSNTEAFF.

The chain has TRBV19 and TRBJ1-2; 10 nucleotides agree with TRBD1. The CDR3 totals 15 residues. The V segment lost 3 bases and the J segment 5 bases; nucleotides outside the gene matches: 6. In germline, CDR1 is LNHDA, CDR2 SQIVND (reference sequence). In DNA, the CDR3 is TGTGCCAGTAGTATGGGGACAGGGGCGGGATATGGCTACACCTTC. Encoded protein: CASSMGTGAGYGYTF.

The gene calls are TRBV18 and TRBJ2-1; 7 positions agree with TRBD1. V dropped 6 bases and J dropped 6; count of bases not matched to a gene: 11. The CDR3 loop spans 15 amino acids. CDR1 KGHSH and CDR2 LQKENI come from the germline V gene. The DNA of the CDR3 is TGTGCCAGCTCCCGGGCCTCAGGGGGTGGCAATGAGCAGTTCTTC. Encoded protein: CASSRASGGGNEQFF.

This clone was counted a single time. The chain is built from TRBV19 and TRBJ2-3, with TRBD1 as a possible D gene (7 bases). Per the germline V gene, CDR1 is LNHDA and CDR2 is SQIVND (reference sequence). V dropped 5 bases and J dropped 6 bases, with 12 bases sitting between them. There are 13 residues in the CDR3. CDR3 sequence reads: CASSYRGGDTQYF. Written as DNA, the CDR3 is TGTGCCAGTAGTTACAGGGGAGGTGATACGCAGTATTTT.

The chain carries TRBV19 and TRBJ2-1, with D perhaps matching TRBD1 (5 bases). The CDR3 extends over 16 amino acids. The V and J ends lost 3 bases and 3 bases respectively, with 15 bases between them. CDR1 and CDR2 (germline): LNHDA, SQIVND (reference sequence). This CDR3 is CASSMDRTRGYNEQFF. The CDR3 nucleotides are TGTGCCAGTAGTATGGACCGGACAAGGGGCTACAATGAGCAGTTCTTC.

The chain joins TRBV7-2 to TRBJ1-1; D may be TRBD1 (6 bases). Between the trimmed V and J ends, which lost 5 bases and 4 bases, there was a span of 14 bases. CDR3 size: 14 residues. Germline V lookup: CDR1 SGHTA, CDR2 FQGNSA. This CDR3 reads CASSIRTEPTEAFF. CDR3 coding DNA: TGTGCCAGCAGCATACGGACAGAACCCACTGAAGCTTTCTTT.